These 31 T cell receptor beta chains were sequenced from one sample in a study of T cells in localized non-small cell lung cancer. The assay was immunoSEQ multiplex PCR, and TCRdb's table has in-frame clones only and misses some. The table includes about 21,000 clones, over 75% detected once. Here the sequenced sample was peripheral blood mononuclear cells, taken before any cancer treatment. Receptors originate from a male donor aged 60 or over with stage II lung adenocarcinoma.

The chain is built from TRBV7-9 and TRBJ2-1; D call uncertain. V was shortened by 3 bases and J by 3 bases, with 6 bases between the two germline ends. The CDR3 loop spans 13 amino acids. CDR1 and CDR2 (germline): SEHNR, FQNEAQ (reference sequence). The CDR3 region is CASSFGIYNEQFF. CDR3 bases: TGTGCCAGCAGCTTTGGGATCTACAATGAGCAGTTCTTC.

For the CDR3, the DNA is TGTGCCAGTAGCTGGGACTCCCAGAGCTCCTACGAGCAGTACTTC. This translates into CASSWDSQSSYEQYF. The chain combines TRBV19 with TRBJ2-7; possibly TRBD2 for D (6 bases). Germline V gives CDR1 LNHDA, CDR2 SQIVND (reference sequence). Trimming shortened V by 6 bases and J by 0 bases, and 15 bases separated the two germline ends. This CDR3 is built from 15 residues. The variable domain in full, completed from reference TRBV19 and TRBJ2-7, reads DGGITQSPKYLFRKEGQNVTLSCEQNLNHDAMYWYRQDPGQGLRLIYYSQIVNDFQKGDIAEGYSVSREKKESFPLTVTSAQKNPTAFYLCASSWDSQSSYEQYFGPGTRLTVT.

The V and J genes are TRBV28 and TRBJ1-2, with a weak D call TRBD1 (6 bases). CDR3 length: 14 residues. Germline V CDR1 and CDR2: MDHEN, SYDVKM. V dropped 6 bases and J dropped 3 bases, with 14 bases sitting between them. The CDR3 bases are TGTGCCAGCAGAAAGACAGGATGGGACTATGGCTACACCTTC. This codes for CASRKTGWDYGYTF.

CDR3 region: CASSIGLASTYEQYF. In DNA form, the CDR3 reads TGCGCCAGCAGCATCGGACTAGCTTCAACCTACGAGCAGTACTTC. The chain has TRBV5-1 and TRBJ2-7; 8 bases agree with TRBD2. The CDR3 sequence is 15 residues long. Trimming cost V 4 bases and J 2 bases; bases outside gene matches: 8. The germline V gene has CDR1 SGHRS and CDR2 YFSETQ. Full variable domain (remainder filled in from reference TRBV5-1 and TRBJ2-7): KAGVTQTPRYLIKTRGQQVTLSCSPISGHRSVSWYQQTPGQGLQFLFEYFSETQRNKGNFPGRFSGRQFSNSRSEMNVSTLELGDSALYLCASSIGLASTYEQYFGPGTRLTVT.

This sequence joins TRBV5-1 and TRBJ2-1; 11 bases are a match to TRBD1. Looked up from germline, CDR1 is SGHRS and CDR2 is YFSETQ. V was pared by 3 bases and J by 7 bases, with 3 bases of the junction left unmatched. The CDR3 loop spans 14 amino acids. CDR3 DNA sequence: TGCGCCAGCAGCTGGGGACAGGGGGTTAATGAGCAGTTCTTC. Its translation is CASSWGQGVNEQFF.

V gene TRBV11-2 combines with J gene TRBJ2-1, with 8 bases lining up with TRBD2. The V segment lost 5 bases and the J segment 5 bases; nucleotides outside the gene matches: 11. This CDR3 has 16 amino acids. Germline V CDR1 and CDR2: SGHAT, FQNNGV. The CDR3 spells CASSLSSGGPHNEQFF. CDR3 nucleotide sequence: TGTGCCAGCAGCCTCAGCTCGGGAGGGCCGCACAATGAGCAGTTCTTC. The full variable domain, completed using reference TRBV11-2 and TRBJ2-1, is EAGVAQSPRYKIIEKRQSVAFWCNPISGHATLYWYQQILGQGPKLLIQFQNNGVVDDSQLPKDRFSAERLKGVDSTLKIQPAKLEDSAVYLCASSLSSGGPHNEQFFGPGTRLTVL.

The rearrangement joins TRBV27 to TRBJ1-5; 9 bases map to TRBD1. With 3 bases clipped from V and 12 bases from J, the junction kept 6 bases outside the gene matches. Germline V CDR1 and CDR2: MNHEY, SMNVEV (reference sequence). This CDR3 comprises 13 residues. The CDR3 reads CASSLVLGQGQHF. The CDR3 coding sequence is TGTGCCAGCAGTTTGGTTTTGGGACAGGGCCAGCATTTT.

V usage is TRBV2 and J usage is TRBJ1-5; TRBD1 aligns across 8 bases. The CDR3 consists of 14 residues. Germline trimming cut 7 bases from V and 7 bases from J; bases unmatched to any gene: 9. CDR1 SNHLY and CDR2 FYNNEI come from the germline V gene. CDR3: CASNYGQGGQPQHF. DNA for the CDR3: TGTGCCAGCAACTACGGACAGGGTGGCCAGCCCCAGCATTTT.

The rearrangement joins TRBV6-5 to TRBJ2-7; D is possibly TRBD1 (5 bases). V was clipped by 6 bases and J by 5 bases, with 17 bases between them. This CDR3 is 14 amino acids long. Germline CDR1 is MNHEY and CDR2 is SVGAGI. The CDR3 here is CASRDTLAGNEQYF. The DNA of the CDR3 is TGTGCCAGCAGAGACACTCTCGCAGGGAACGAGCAGTACTTC.

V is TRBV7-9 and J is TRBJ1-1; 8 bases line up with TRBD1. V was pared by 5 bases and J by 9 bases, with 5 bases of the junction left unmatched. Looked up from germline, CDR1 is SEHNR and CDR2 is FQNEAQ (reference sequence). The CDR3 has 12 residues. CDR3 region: CASSTWTGQAFF. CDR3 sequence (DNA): TGTGCCAGCAGCACGTGGACAGGGCAAGCTTTCTTT. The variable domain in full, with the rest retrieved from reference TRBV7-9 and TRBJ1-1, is DTGVSQNPRHKITKRGQNVTFRCDPISEHNRLYWYRQTLGQGPEFLTYFQNEAQLEKSRLLSDRFSAERPKGSFSTLEIQRTEQGDSAMYLCASSTWTGQAFFGQGTRLTVV.

The DNA for the CDR3 is TGTGCCAGCAGTTACGGGCAGCCTACTATCGAAGCTTTCTTT. Translating gives CASSYGQPTIEAFF. The V call is TRBV6-6, the J call TRBJ1-1; D remains unclear. V lost 2 bases and J lost 8, with 15 bases in between. Germline V lookup: CDR1 MNHNY, CDR2 SVGAGI (reference sequence). The CDR3 covers 14 residues.

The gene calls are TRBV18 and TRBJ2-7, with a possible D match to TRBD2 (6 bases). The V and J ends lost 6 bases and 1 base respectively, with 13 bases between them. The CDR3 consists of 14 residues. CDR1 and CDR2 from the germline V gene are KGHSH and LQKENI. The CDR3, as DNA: TGTGCCAGCTCTCTTAGCGGAGCTTCCTACGAGCAGTACTTC. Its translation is CASSLSGASYEQYF.

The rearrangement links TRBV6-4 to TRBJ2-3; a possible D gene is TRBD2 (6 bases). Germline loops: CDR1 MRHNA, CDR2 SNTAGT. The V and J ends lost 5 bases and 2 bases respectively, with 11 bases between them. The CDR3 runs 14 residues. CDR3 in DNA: TGTGCCAGCAGTCCCCCGGGGGACACAGATACGCAGTATTTT. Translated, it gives CASSPPGDTDTQYF.

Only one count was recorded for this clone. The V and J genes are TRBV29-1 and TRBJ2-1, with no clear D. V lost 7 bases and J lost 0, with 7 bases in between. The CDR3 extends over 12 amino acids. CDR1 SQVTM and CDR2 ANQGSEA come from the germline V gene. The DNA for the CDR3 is TGCAGCGGGAAGGCCTCCTACAATGAGCAGTTCTTC. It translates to CSGKASYNEQFF.

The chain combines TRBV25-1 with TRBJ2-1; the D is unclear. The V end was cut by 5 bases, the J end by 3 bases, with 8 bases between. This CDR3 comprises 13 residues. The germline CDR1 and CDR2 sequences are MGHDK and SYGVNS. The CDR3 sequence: CASSRLFYNEQFF. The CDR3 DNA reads TGTGCCAGCAGTCGGCTCTTCTACAATGAGCAGTTCTTC.

CDR3 protein: CASSEARWREGDEQYF. The DNA for the CDR3 is TGTGCCAGCAGTGAAGCGCGATGGAGGGAGGGAGACGAGCAGTACTTC. The V and J genes are TRBV2 and TRBJ2-7; 7 positions match TRBD2. The germline V gene has CDR1 SNHLY and CDR2 FYNNEI. Germline trimming cut 0 bases from V and 5 bases from J; bases unmatched to any gene: 10. The CDR3 is 16 amino acids.

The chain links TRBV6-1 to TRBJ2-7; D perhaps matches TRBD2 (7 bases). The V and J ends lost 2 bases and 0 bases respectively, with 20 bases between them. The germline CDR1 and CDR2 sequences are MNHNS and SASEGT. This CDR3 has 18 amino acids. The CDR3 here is CASSESWGGGPRSYEQYF. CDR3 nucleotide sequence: TGTGCCAGCAGTGAATCGTGGGGAGGGGGTCCCCGCTCCTACGAGCAGTACTTC.

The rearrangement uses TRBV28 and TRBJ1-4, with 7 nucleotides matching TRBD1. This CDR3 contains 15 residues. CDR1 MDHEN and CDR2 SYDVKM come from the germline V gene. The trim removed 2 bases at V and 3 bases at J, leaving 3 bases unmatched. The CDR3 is CASSLGDRANEKLFF. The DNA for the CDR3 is TGTGCCAGCAGTTTAGGAGACAGGGCTAATGAAAAACTGTTTTTT.

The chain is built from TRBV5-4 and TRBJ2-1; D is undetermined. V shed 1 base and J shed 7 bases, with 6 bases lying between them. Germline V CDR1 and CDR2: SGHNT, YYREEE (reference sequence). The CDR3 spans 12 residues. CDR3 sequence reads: CASSLYPNEQFF. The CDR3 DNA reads TGTGCCAGCAGCTTGTATCCAAATGAGCAGTTCTTC.

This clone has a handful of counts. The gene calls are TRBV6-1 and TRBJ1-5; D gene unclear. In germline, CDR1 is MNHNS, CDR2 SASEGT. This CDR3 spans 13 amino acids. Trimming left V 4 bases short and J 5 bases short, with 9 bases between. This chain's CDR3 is CASSAWEDQPQHF. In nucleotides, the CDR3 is TGTGCCAGCAGTGCCTGGGAAGATCAGCCCCAGCATTTT.

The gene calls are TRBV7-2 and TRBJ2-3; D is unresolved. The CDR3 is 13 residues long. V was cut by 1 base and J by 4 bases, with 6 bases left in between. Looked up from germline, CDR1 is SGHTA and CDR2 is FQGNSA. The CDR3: CASSLVGADTQYF. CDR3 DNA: TGTGCCAGCAGCTTAGTTGGGGCAGATACGCAGTATTTT.

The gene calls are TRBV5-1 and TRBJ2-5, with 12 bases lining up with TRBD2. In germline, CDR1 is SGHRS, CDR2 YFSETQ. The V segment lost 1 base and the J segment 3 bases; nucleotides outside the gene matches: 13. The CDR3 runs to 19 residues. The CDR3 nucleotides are TGCGCCAGCAGCTTGACCCCCCTAGCGGGAGGGCGGCGGGAAGAGACCCAGTACTTC. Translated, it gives CASSLTPLAGGRREETQYF.

The CDR3: CASSPTYRDEKLFF. The CDR3 coding sequence is TGTGCCAGCAGCCCCACATACAGGGATGAAAAACTGTTTTTT. The chain combines TRBV9 with TRBJ1-4, with D maybe TRBD1 (6 bases). V was clipped by 4 bases and J by 6 bases, with 13 bases between them. In germline, CDR1 is SGDLS, CDR2 YYNGEE. This CDR3 has 14 residues.

This CDR3 is CASRQITNYGYTF. CDR3 DNA sequence: TGTGCCAGTAGACAGATAACAAACTATGGCTACACCTTC. The V and J genes are TRBV6-1 and TRBJ1-2; maybe TRBD1 (5 bases). The CDR3 loop spans 13 amino acids. The ends were cut back, 9 bases at V and 2 bases at J, with 13 bases in the middle. CDR1 is MNHNS, CDR2 SASEGT, per germline.

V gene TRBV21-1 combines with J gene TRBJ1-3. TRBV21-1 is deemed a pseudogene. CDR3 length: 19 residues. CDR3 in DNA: TGTGCCAGCAGCAACCCTCCCATACCCAGGGGAGGGTCTGGAAACACCATATATTTT. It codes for CASSNPPIPRGGSGNTIYF.

The CDR3 is CASSVGYSYEQYF. CDR3 coding DNA: TGTGCCAGCTCCGTTGGATACTCCTACGAGCAGTACTTC. The chain combines TRBV6-6 with TRBJ2-7; no reliable D call. Germline V gene data show CDR1 as MNHNY and CDR2 as SVGAGI (reference sequence). The CDR3 has 13 residues. Trimming shortened V by 8 bases and J by 0 bases, and 11 bases separated the two germline ends.

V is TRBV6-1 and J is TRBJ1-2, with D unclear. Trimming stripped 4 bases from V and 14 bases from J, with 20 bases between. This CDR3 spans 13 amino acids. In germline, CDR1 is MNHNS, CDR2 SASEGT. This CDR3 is CASSVDRLGSATF. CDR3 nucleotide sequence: TGTGCCAGCAGTGTGGATAGATTGGGCTCTGCGACCTTC.

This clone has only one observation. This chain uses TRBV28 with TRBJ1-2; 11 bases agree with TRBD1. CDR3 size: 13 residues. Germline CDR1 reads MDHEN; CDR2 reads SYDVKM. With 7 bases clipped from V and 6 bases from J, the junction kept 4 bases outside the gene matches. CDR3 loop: CASTEGQGDGYTF. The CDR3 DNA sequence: TGTGCCAGCACCGAGGGACAGGGGGATGGCTACACCTTC.

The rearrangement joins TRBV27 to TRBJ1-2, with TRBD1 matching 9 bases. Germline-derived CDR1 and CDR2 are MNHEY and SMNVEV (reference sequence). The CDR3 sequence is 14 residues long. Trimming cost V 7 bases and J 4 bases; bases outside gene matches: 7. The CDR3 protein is CASTRQGGGYGYTF. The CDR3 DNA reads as TGTGCCAGCACAAGACAGGGGGGCGGCTATGGCTACACCTTC.

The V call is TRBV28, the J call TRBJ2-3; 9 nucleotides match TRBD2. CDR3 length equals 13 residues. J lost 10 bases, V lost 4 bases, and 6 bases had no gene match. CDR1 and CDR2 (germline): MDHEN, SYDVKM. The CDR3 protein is CASSSDSGSSQYF. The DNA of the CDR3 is TGTGCCAGCAGTTCGGATAGCGGGAGTTCGCAGTATTTT.

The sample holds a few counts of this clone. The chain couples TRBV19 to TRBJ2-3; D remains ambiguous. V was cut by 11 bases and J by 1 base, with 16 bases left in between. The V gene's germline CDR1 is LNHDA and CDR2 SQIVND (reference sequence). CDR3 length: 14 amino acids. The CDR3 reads CACTDPGRTDTQYF. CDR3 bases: TGTGCCTGTACGGACCCGGGCCGCACAGATACGCAGTATTTT.